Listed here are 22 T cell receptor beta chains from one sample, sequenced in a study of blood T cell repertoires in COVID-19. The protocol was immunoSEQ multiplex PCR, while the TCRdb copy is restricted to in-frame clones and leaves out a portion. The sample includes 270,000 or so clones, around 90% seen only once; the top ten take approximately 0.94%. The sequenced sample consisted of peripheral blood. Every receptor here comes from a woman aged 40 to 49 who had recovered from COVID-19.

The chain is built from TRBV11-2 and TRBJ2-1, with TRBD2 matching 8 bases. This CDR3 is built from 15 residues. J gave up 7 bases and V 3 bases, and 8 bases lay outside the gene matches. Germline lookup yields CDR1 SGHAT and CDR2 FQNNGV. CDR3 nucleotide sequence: TGTGCCAGCAGCTTCGAAAATAGCGGGAAGAATGAGCAGTTCTTC. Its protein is CASSFENSGKNEQFF. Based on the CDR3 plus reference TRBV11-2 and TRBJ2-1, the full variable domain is EAGVAQSPRYKIIEKRQSVAFWCNPISGHATLYWYQQILGQGPKLLIQFQNNGVVDDSQLPKDRFSAERLKGVDSTLKIQPAKLEDSAVYLCASSFENSGKNEQFFGPGTRLTVL.

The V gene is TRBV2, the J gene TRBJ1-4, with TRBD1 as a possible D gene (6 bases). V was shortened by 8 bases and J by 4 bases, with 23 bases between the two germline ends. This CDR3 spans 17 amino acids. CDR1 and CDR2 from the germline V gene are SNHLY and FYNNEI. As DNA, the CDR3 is TGTGCCAGCCGGCCCCCATTTGTGGGGGCCGATAATGAAAAACTGTTTTTT. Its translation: CASRPPFVGADNEKLFF. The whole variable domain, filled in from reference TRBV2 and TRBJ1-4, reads EPEVTQTPSHQVTQMGQEVILRCVPISNHLYFYWYRQILGQKVEFLVSFYNNEISEKSEIFDDQFSVERPDGSNFTLKIRSTKLEDSAMYFCASRPPFVGADNEKLFFGSGTQLSVL.

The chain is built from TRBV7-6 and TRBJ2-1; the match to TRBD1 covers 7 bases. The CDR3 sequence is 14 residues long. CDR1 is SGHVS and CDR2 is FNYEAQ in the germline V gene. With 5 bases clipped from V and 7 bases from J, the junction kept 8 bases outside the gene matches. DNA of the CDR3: TGTGCCAGCAGCCTCGGGACAGTTCGAAATGAGCAGTTCTTC. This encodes CASSLGTVRNEQFF.

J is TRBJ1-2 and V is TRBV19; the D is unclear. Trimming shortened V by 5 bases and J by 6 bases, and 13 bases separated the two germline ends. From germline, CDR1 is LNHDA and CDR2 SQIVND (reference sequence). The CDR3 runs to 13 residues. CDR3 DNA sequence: TGTGCCAGTAGTCCCCCCCGATCGGATGGCTACACCTTC. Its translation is CASSPPRSDGYTF.

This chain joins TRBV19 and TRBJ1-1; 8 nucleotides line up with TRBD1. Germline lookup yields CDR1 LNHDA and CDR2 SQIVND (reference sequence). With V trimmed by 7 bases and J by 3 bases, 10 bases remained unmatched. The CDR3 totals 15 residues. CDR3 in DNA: TGTGCCAGTACCCCAAGGCAGGGGGCCCACACTGAAGCTTTCTTT. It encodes CASTPRQGAHTEAFF. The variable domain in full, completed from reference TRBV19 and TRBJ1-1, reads DGGITQSPKYLFRKEGQNVTLSCEQNLNHDAMYWYRQDPGQGLRLIYYSQIVNDFQKGDIAEGYSVSREKKESFPLTVTSAQKNPTAFYLCASTPRQGAHTEAFFGQGTRLTVV.

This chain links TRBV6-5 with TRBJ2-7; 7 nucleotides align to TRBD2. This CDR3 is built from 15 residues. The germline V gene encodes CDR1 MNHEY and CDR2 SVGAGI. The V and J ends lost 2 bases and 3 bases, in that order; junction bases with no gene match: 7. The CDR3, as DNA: TGTGCCAGCAGTTACGGGGGGGGGAATGTCTACGAGCAGTACTTC. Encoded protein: CASSYGGGNVYEQYF.

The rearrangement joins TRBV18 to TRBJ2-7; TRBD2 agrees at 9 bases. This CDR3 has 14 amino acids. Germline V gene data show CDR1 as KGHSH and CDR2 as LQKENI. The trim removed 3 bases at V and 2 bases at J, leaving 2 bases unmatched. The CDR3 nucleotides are TGTGCCAGCTCACCTAGCGGGGGACCCTACGAGCAGTACTTC. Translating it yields CASSPSGGPYEQYF.

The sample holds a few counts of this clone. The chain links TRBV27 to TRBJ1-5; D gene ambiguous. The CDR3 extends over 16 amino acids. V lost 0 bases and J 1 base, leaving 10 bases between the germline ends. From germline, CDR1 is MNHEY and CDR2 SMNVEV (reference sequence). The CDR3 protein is CASSLSGRRSNQPQHF. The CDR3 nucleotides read TGTGCCAGCAGTTTATCAGGCAGGAGGAGCAATCAGCCCCAGCATTTT.

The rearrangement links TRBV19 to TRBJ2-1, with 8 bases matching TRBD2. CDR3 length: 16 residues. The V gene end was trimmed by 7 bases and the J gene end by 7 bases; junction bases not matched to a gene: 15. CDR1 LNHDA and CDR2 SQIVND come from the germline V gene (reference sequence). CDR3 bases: TGTGCCAGTACCGGGACTAGGGCGTCACGGGTGAATGAGCAGTTCTTC. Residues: CASTGTRASRVNEQFF.

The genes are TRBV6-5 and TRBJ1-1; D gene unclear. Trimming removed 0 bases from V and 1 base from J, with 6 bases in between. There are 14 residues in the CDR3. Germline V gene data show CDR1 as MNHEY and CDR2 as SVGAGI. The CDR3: CASSYSRGNTEAFF. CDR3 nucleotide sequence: TGTGCCAGCAGTTACTCGCGGGGGAACACTGAAGCTTTCTTT.

The DNA for the CDR3 is TGTGCCAGCAGTTACTCTGGCGGGGGGCCGTACAATGAGCAGTTCTTC. It translates to CASSYSGGGPYNEQFF. The rearrangement uses TRBV6-5 and TRBJ2-1; 8 positions match TRBD2. V dropped 0 bases and J dropped 4; count of bases not matched to a gene: 5. CDR3 length: 16 residues. Germline-derived CDR1 and CDR2 are MNHEY and SVGAGI.

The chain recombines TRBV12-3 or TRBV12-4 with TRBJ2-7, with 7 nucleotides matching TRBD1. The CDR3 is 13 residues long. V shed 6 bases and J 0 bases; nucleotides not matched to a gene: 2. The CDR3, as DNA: TGTGCCAGCAGGAGACAGGGCTCCTACGAGCAGTACTTC. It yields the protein CASRRQGSYEQYF.

CDR3 nucleotides: TGTGCCACCAGTGACCCCAGGGGGCGCAGCACCGGGGAGCTGTTTTTT. Its translation is CATSDPRGRSTGELFF. This chain connects TRBV24-1 to TRBJ2-2; 8 bases fit TRBD1. V lost 4 bases, J lost 4 bases, and 7 bases stayed unmatched. The CDR3 runs 16 residues. Germline assignment: CDR1 KGHDR and CDR2 SFDVKD.

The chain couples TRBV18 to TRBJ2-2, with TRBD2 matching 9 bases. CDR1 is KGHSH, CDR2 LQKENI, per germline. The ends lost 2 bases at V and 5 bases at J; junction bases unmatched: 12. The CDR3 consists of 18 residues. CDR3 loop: CASSPTPAGGPDTGELFF. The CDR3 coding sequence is TGTGCCAGCTCACCAACCCCGGCGGGAGGGCCGGATACCGGGGAGCTGTTTTTT.

This CDR3 is CASSPSTGSYEQYF. CDR3 sequence (DNA): TGTGCCAGCAGCCCCTCGACAGGGTCCTACGAGCAGTACTTC. The J gene is TRBJ2-7, the V gene TRBV7-8; TRBD1 matches 7 bases. CDR1 and CDR2 (germline): SGHVS, FQNEAQ. V trimming: 5 bases; J trimming: 1 base; junction bases outside the gene matches: 5. The CDR3 is made up of 14 amino acids.

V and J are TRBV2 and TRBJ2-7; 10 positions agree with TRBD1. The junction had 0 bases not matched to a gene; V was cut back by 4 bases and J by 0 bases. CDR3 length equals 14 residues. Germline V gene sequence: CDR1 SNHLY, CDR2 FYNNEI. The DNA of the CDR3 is TGTGCCAGCAGTGGACAGGGGGCCTCCTACGAGCAGTACTTC. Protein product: CASSGQGASYEQYF. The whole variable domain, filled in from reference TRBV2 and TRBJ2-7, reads EPEVTQTPSHQVTQMGQEVILRCVPISNHLYFYWYRQILGQKVEFLVSFYNNEISEKSEIFDDQFSVERPDGSNFTLKIRSTKLEDSAMYFCASSGQGASYEQYFGPGTRLTVT.

The CDR3 sequence is CASHHPTRGARETQYF. CDR3 nucleotide sequence: TGTGCCAGCCATCACCCTACTCGGGGGGCTCGAGAGACCCAGTACTTC. The chain couples TRBV7-2 to TRBJ2-5, with D maybe TRBD2 (7 bases). Trimming stripped 8 bases from V and 4 bases from J, with 23 bases between. This CDR3 is built from 16 residues. Germline assignment: CDR1 SGHTA and CDR2 FQGNSA.

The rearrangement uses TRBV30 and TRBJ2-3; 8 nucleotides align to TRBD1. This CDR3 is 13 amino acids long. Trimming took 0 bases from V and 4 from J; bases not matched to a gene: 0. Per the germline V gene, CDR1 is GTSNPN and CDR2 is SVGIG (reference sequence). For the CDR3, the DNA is TGTGCCTGGAGTGTACAGGGGGCAGATACGCAGTATTTT. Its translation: CAWSVQGADTQYF.

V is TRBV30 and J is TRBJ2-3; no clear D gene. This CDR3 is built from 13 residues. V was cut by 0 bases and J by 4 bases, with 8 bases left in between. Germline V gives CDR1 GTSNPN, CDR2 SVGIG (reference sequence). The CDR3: CAWSVDRADTQYF. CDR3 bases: TGTGCCTGGAGTGTCGATCGGGCAGATACGCAGTATTTT.

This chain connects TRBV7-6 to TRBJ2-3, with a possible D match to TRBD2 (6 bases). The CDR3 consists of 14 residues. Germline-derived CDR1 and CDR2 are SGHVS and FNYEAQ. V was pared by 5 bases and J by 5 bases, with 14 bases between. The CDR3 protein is CASSTPSVGDTQYF. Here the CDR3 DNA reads TGTGCCAGCAGCACTCCTAGCGTTGGAGATACGCAGTATTTT.

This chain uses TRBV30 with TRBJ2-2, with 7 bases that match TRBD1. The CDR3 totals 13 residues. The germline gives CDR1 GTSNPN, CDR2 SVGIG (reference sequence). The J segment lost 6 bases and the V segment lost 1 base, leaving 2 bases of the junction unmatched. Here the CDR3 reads CAWSAQGPGELFF. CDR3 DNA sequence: TGTGCCTGGAGTGCACAGGGGCCCGGGGAGCTGTTTTTT. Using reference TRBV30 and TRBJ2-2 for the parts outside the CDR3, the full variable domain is SQTIHQWPATLVQPVGSPLSLECTVEGTSNPNLYWYRQAAGRGLQLLFYSVGIGQISSEVPQNLSASRPQDRQFILSSKKLLLSDSGFYLCAWSAQGPGELFFGEGSRLTVL.

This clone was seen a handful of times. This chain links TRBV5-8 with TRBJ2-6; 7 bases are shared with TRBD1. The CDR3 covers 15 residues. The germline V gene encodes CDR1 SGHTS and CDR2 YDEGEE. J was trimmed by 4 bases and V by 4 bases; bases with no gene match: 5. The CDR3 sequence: CASSPTGTGANVLTF. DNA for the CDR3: TGTGCCAGCAGCCCGACAGGGACCGGGGCCAACGTCCTGACTTTC.